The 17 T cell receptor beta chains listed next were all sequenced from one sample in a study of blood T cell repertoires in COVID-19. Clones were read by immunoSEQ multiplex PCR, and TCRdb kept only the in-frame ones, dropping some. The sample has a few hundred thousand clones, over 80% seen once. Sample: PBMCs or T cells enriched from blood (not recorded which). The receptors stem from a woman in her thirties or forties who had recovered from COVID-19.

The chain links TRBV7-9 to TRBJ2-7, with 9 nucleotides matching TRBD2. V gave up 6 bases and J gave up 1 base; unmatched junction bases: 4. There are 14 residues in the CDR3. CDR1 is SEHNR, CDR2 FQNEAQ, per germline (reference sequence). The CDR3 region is CASSWTSASYEQYF. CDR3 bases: TGTGCCAGCAGTTGGACTAGCGCTTCCTACGAGCAGTACTTC.

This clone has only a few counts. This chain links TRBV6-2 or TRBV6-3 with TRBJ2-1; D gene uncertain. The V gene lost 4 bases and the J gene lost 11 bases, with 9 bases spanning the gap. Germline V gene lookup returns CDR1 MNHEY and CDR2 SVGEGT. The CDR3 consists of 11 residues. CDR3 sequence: CASSSPGQQFF. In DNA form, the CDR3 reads TGTGCCAGCAGTTCCCCGGGTCAGCAGTTCTTC.

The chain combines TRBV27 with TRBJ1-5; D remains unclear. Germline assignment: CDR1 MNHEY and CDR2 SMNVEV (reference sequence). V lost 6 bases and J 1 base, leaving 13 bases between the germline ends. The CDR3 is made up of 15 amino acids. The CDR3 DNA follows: TGTGCCAGCAGACCGATGACGGGGAGCAATCAGCCCCAGCATTTT. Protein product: CASRPMTGSNQPQHF.

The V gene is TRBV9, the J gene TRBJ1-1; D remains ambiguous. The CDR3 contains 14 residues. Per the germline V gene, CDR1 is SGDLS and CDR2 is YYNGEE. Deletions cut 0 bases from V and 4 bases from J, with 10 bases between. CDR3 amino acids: CASSVGPVATEAFF. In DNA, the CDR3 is TGTGCCAGCAGCGTAGGCCCCGTGGCCACTGAAGCTTTCTTT.

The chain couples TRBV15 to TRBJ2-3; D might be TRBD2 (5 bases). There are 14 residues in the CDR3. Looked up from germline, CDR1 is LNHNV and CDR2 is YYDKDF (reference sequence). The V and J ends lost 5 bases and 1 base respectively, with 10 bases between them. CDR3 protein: CATSAGWGTDTQYF. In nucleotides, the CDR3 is TGTGCCACCAGCGCGGGTTGGGGCACAGATACGCAGTATTTT.

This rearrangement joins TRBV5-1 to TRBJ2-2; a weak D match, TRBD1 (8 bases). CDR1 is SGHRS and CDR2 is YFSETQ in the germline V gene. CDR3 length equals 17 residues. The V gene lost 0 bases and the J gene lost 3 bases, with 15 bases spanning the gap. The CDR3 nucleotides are TGCGCCAGCAGCTTGGTCACAGGGGGGGCGGACACCGGGGAGCTGTTTTTT. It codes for CASSLVTGGADTGELFF.

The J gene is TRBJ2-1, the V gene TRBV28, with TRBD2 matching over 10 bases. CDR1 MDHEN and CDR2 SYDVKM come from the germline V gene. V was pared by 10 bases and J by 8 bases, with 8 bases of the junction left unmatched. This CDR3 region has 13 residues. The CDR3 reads CATLASGSHEQFF. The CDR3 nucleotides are TGTGCCACTTTGGCTAGCGGGAGCCATGAGCAGTTCTTC.

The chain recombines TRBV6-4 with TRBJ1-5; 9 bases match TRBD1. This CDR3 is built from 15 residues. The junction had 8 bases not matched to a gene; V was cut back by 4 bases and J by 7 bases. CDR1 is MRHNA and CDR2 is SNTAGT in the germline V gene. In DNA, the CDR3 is TGTGCCAGCAGTGGAGGGACAGGGTGGTGGCAGCCCCAGCATTTT. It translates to CASSGGTGWWQPQHF.

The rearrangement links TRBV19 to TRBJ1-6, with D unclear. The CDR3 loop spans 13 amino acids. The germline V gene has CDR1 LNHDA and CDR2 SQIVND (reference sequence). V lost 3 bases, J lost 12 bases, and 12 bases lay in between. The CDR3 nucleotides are TGTGCCAGTAGTATCGCCGCCCTAAAACCCCTCCACTTT. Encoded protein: CASSIAALKPLHF.

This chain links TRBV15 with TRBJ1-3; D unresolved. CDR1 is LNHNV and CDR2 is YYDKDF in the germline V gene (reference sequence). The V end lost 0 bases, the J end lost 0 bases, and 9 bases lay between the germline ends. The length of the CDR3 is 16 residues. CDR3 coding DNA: TGTGCCACCAGCAGAGATGGCCGATCCTCTGGAAACACCATATATTTT. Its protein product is CATSRDGRSSGNTIYF. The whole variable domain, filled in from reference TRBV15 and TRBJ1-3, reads DAMVIQNPRYQVTQFGKPVTLSCSQTLNHNVMYWYQQKSSQAPKLLFHYYDKDFNNEADTPDNFQSRRPNTSFCFLDIRSPGLGDTAMYLCATSRDGRSSGNTIYFGEGSWLTVV.

DNA for the CDR3: TGTGCCAGCAGGGTGCTAGCGGGAGTGGCCGGGGAGCTGTTTTTT. As protein: CASRVLAGVAGELFF. The rearrangement links TRBV6-5 to TRBJ2-2, with 10 bases aligning to TRBD2. CDR3 size: 15 residues. V dropped 6 bases and J dropped 6; count of bases not matched to a gene: 7. Germline V gene data show CDR1 as MNHEY and CDR2 as SVGAGI.

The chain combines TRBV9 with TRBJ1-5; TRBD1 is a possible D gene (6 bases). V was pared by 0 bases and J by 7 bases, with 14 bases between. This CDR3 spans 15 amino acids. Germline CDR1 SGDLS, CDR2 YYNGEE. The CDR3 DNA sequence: TGTGCCAGCAGCGTAGATGGGGGGGCTGGCCAGCCCCAGCATTTT. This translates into CASSVDGGAGQPQHF.

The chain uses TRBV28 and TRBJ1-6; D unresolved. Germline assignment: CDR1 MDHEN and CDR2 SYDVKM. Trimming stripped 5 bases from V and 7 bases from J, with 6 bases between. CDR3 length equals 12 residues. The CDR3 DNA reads TGTGCCAGCAGTCCCCCGAATTCACCCCTCCACTTT. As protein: CASSPPNSPLHF.

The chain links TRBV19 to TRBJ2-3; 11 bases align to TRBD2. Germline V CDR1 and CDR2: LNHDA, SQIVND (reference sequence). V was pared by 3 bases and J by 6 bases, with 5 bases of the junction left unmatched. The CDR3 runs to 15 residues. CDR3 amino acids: CASSMFPSGRDTQYF. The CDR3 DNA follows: TGTGCCAGTAGTATGTTTCCTAGCGGGAGGGATACGCAGTATTTT.

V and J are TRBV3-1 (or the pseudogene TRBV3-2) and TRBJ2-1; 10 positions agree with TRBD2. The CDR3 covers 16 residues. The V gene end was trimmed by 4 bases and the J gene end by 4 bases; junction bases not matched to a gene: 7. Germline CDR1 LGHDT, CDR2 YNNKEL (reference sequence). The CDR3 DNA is TGTGCCAGCAGCCGCTACGGACTAGCGGCATACAATGAGCAGTTCTTC. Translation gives CASSRYGLAAYNEQFF.

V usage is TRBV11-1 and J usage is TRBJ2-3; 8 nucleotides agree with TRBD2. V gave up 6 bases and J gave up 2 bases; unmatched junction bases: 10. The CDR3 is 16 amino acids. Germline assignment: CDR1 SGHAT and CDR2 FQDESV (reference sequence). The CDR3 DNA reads TGTGCCAGCAGGCCGACCGGGACTAGATACACAGATACGCAGTATTTT. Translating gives CASRPTGTRYTDTQYF.

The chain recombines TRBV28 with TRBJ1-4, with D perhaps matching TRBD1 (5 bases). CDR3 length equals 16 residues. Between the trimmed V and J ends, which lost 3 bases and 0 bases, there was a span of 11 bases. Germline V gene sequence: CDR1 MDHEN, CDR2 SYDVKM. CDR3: CASSLAAGPTNEKLFF. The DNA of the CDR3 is TGTGCCAGCAGTTTGGCCGCAGGGCCAACTAATGAAAAACTGTTTTTT.